The rows below give T cell receptor beta chains drawn from one sample of a study of cytomegalovirus exposure and HLA in healthy donors. Assay: immunoSEQ multiplex PCR; the TCRdb copy retains only in-frame clones and omits some. The data show approximately 60,000 clones, about 90% seen once. Sequencing used PBMCs. The source is a woman aged 18-29 years in good health and CMV-seronegative. CDR3s include the opening cysteine and the closing phenylalanine or tryptophan. D genes are given only for firm matches. Clone size is given for some rows only: seen once, a few or many times, or a class if the clone is expanded.

j_call v_call d_call clone_size cdr3_nt cdr3_aa
TRBJ2-5 TRBV6-5 . . TGTGCCAGCAGTTATAACGGGGAAGAGACCCAGTACTTC CASSYNGEETQYF
TRBJ1-4 TRBV5-1 . . TGCGCCAGCAGCTTGGATCAGGTCGGTGGCAAACTGTTTTTT CASSLDQVGGKLFF
TRBJ2-1 TRBV28 . . TGTGCCACCGGACTATCCTACAATGAGCAGTTCTTC CATGLSYNEQFF
TRBJ2-5 TRBV7-2 TRBD1 . TGTGCCAGCAGCTTCCCTACAGGGGGCACGGAGACCCAGTACTTC CASSFPTGGTETQYF
TRBJ1-1 TRBV11-3 TRBD1 . TGTGCCAGCAGGCACTTCTATCCGGGACAGGGGTCTGAAGCTTTCTTT CASRHFYPGQGSEAFF
TRBJ2-1 TRBV28 TRBD2 once TGTGCCAGCAGTCCCCGCGGGCGGGGGTTCTACAATGAGCAGTTCTTC CASSPRGRGFYNEQFF
TRBJ2-3 TRBV28 TRBD1 . TGTGCCAGCAGTACCGGACAGGGGCCAGATACGCAGTATTTT CASSTGQGPDTQYF
TRBJ1-2 TRBV30 TRBD1 . TGTGCCTGGAGTGCCTTGGACAGGGCCTACACCTTC CAWSALDRAYTF
TRBJ1-2 TRBV7-2 . . TGTGCCAGCAGCTTCGGCAGGGCAAATGGCTACACCTTC CASSFGRANGYTF
TRBJ1-5 TRBV7-9 TRBD1 . TGTGCCAGCAGCGCCGGGACAGGGGGCACTCAGCCCCAGCATTTT CASSAGTGGTQPQHF
TRBJ2-7 TRBV6-1 . . TGTGCCAGCAGCGAGGGGGGGGGCGTCATCTACGAGCAGTACTTC CASSEGGGVIYEQYF
TRBJ2-7 TRBV5-1 . . TGCGCCAGCAGTCGACAGTATGGTGGCGAGCAGTACTTC CASSRQYGGEQYF
TRBJ2-7 TRBV11-2 . . TGTGCCAGCAGCTTGGGGACTCCTTCCTACGAGCAGTACTTC CASSLGTPSYEQYF
TRBJ1-2 TRBV19 TRBD1 . TGTGCCAGTAGTATATCGCTGGGACAGTTGTATGGCTACACCTTC CASSISLGQLYGYTF
TRBJ2-3 TRBV2 . . TGTGCCAGCAGACAGGGTCGGGATACGCAGTATTTT CASRQGRDTQYF
TRBJ2-5 TRBV5-1 . . TGCGCCAGCAGCTTGGGAGGTGGTTCGGAGGAGACCCAGTACTTC CASSLGGGSEETQYF
TRBJ2-7 TRBV11-2 . . TGTGCCAGCAGCTTAGGATTTCCAGGGCTTTCCTCCTACGAGCAGTACTTC CASSLGFPGLSSYEQYF
TRBJ2-7 TRBV11-2 TRBD2 . TGTGCCAGCACCCCCGGGGGGGGCTCCTACGAGCAGTACTTC CASTPGGGSYEQYF
TRBJ2-7 TRBV29-1 TRBD2 . TGCAGCGTTGGAGGACTAGCGAACTCCTACGAGCAGTACTTC CSVGGLANSYEQYF
TRBJ2-3 TRBV5-1 TRBD1 . TGCGCCAGCAGTTTTATGGACAGGATTTCAGATACGCAGTATTTT CASSFMDRISDTQYF